This TCR beta chain was retrieved from a study of cytomegalovirus exposure and HLA in healthy donors. The CDR3 has 13 amino acids. Germline lookup yields CDR1 SGHRS and CDR2 YFSETQ. With 4 bases removed from V and 0 bases from J, the gap between germline ends came to 4 bases. Primers: 60 Vbeta forward and 13 Jbeta reverse. Clones were read by immunoSEQ multiplex PCR, and TCRdb kept only the in-frame ones, dropping some. Of some 100,000 clones in the sample, roughly 88% were seen once. This clone came up a few times. Sequenced material: PBMCs. The source is a woman younger than 35 in good health and CMV-seronegative. The chain uses TRBV5-1 and TRBJ1-4; D gene unclear. The CDR3 DNA sequence: TGCGCCAGCAGCCAAACAACTAATGAAAAACTGTTTTTT. This translates into CASSQTTNEKLFF.